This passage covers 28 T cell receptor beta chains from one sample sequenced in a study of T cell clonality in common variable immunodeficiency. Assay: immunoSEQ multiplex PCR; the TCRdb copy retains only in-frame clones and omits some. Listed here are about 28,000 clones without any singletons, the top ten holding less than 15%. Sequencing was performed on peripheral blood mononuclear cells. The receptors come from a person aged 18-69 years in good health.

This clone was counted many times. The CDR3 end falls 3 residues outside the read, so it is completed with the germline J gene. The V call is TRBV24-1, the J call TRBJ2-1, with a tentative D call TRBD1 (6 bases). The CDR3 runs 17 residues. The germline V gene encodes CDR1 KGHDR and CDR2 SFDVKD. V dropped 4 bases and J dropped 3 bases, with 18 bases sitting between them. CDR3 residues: CATSDTGRDTNYNEQFF. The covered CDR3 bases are TGTGCCACCAGTGACACGGGCCGGGACACGAACTACAATGAG.

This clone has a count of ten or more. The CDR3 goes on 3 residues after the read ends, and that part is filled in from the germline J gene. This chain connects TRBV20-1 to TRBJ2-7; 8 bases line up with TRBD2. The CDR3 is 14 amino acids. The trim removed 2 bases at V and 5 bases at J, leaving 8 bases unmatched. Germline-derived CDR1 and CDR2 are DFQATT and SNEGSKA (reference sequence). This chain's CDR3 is CSARLTSGIDEQYF. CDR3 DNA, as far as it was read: TGCAGTGCTAGACTAACTAGCGGTATCGACGAG.

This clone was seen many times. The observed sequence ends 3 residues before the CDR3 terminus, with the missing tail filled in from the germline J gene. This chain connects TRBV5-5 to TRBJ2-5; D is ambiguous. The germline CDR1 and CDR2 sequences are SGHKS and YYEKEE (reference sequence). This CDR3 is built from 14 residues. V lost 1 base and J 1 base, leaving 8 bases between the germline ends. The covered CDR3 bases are TGTGCCAGCAGCTTGAGTTCGGGCCAAGAGACC. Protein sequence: CASSLSSGQET. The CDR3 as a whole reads CASSLSSGQETQYF.

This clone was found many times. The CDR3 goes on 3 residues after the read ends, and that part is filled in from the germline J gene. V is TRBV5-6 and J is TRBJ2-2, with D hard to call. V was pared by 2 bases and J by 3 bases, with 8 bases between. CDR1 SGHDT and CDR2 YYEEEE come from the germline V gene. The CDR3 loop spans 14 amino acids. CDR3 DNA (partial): TGTGCCAGCAGCTTTGGCAGTTACACCGGGGAG. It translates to CASSFGSYTGE. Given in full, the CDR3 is CASSFGSYTGELFF.

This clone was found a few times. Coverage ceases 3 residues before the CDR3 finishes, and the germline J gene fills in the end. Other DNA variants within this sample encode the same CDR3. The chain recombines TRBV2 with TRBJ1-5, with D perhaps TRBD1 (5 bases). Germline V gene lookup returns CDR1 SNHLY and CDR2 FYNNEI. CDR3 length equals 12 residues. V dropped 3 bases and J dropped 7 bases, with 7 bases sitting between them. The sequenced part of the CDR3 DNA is TGTGCCAGCAGTGACCCAGGGCAGCCC. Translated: CASSDPGQP. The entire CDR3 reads CASSDPGQPQHF.

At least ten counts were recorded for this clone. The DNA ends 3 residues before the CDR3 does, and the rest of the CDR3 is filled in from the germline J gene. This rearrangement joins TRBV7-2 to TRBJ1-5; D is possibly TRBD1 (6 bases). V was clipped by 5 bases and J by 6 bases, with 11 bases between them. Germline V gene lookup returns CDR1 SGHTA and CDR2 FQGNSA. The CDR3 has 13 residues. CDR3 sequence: CASSQTGTQPQHF. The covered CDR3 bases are TGTGCCAGCAGCCAAACAGGGACTCAGCCC.

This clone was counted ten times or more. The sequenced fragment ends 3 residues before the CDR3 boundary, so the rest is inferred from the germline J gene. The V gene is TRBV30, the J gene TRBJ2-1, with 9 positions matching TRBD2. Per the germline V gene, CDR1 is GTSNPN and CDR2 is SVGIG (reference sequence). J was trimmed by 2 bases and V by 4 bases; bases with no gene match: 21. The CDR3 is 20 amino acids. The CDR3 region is CAWKGLIGGGGKGAYNEQFF. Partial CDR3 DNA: TGTGCCTGGAAGGGCCTTATCGGCGGGGGGGGCAAGGGCGCCTACAATGAG.

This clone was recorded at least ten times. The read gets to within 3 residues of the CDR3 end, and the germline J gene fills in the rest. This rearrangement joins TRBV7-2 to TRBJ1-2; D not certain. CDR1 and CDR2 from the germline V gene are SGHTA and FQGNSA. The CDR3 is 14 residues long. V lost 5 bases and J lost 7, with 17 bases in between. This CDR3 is CASSHPTPLSGYTF. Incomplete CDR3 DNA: TGTGCCAGCAGCCACCCCACGCCCCTTAGTGGC. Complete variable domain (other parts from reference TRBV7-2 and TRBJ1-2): GAGVSQSPSNKVTEKGKDVELRCDPISGHTALYWYRQSLGQGLEFLIYFQGNSAPDKSGLPSDRFSAERTGGSVSTLTIQRTQQEDSAVYLCASSHPTPLSGYTFGSGTRLTVV.

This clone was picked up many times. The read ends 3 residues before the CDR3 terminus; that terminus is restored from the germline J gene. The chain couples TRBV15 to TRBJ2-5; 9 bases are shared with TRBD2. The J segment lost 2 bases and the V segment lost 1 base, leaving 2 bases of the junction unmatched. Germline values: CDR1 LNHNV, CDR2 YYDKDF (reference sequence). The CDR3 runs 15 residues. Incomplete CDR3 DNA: TGTGCCACCAGCAGAGGTACTAGCGGGCAAGAGACC. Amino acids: CATSRGTSGQET. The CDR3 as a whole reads CATSRGTSGQETQYF.

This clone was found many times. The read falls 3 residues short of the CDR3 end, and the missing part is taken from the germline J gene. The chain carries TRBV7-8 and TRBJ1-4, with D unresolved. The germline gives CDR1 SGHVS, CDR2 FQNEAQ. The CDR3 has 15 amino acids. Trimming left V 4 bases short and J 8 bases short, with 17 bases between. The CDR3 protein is CASSSLNLASEKLFF. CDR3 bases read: TGTGCCAGCAGCTCGCTCAACTTAGCTAGCGAAAAA. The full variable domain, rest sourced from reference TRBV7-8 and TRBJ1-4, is GAGVSQSPRYKVAKRGQDVALRCDPISGHVSLFWYQQALGQGPEFLTYFQNEAQLDKSGLPSDRFFAERPEGSVSTLKIQRTQQEDSAVYLCASSSLNLASEKLFFGSGTQLSVL.

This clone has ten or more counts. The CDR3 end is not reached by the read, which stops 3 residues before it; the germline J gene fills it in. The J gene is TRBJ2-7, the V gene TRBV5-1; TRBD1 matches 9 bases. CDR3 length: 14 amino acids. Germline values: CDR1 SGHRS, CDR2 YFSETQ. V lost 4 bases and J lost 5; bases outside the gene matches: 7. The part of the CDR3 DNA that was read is TGCGCCAGCAGCATAGGACAGGGGTTCCACGAG. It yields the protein CASSIGQGFHE. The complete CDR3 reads CASSIGQGFHEQYF.

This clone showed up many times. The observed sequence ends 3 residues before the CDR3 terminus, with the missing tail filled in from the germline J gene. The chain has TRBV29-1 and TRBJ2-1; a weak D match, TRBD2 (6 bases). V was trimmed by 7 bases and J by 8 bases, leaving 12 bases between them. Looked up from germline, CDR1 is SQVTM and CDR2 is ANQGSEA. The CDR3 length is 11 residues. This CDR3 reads CSAPGDYEQFF. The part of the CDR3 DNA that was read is TGCAGCGCCCCCGGGGACTATGAG.

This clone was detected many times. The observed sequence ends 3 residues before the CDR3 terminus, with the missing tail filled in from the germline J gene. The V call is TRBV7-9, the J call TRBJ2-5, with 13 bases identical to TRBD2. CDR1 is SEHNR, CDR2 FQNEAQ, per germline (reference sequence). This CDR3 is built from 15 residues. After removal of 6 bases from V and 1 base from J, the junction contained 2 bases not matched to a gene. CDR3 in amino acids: CASRTSGGPQETQYF. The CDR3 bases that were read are TGTGCCAGCAGGACTAGCGGGGGGCCCCAAGAGACC. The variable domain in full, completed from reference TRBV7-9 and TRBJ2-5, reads DTGVSQNPRHKITKRGQNVTFRCDPISEHNRLYWYRQTLGQGPEFLTYFQNEAQLEKSRLLSDRFSAERPKGSFSTLEIQRTEQGDSAMYLCASRTSGGPQETQYFGPGTRLLVL.

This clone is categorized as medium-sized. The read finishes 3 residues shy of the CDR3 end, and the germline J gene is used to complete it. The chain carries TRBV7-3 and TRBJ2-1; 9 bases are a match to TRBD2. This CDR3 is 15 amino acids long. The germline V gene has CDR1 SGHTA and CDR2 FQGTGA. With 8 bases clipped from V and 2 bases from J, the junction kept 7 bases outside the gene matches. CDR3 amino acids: CASQGGGGAYNEQFF. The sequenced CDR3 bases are TGTGCCAGCCAAGGCGGCGGGGGGGCCTACAATGAG.

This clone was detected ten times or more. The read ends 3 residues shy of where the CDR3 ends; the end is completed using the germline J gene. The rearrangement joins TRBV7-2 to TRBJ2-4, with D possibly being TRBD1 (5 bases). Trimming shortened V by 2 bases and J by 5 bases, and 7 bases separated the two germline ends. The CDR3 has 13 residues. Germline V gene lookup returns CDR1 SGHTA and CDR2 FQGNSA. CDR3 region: CASSLTGQNIQYF. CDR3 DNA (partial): TGTGCCAGCAGCTTAACAGGACAAAACATT.

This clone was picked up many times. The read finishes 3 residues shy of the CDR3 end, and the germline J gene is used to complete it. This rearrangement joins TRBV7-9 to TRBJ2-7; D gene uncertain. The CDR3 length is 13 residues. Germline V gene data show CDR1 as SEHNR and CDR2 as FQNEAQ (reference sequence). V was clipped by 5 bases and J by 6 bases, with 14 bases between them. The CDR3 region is CASSPLLLVEQYF. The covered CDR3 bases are TGTGCCAGCAGCCCACTCCTCCTAGTCGAG.

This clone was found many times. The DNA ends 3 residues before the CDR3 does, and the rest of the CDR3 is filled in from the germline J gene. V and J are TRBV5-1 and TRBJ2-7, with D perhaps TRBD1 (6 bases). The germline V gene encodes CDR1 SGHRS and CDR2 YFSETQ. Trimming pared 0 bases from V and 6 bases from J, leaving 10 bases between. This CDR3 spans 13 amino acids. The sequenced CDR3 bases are TGCGCCAGCAGCTTGGGATCAGGGGCCGAG. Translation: CASSLGSGAE. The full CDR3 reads CASSLGSGAEQYF.

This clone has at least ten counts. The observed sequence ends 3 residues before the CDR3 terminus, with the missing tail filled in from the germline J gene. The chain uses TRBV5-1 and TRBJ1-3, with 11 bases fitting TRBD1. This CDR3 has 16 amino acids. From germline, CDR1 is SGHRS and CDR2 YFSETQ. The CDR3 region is CASSFTWDRGQGEIYF. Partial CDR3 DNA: TGCGCCAGCAGCTTTACTTGGGACAGGGGACAGGGGGAG.

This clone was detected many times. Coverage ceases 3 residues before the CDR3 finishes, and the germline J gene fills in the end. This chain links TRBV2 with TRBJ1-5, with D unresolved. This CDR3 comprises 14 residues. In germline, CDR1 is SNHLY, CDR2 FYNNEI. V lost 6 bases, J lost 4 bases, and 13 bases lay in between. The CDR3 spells CASRAGGGNQPQHF. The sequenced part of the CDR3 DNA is TGTGCCAGCAGGGCGGGTGGCGGGAATCAGCCC.

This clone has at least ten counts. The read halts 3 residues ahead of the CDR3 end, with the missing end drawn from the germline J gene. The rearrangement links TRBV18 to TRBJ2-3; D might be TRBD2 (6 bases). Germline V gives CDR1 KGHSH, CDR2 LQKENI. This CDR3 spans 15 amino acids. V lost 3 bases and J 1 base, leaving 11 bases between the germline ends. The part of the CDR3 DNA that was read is TGTGCCAGCTCACCGGTACTAGCACGCACAGATACG. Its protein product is CASSPVLARTDT. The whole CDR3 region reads CASSPVLARTDTQYF.

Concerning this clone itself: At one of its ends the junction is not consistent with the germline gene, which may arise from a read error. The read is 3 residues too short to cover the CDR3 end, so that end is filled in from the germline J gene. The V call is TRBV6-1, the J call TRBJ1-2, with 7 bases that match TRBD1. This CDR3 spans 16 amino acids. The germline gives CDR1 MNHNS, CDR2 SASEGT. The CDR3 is CASSQARTGRVYGYTF. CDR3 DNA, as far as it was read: TGTGCCAGCAGTCAAGCAAGGACAGGACGAGTCTATGGC.

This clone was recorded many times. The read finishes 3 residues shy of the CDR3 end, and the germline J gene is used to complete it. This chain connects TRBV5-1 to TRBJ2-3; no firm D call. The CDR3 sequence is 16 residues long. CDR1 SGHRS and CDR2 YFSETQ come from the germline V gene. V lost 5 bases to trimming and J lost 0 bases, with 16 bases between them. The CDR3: CASRFYPETSTDTQYF. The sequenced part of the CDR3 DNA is TGCGCCAGCAGATTTTATCCAGAGACTAGCACAGATACG.

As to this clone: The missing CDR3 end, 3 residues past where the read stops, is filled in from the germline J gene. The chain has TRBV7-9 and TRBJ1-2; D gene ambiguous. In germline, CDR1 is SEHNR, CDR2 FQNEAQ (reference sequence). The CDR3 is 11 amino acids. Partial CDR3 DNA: TGTGCCAGCAGCTTAGATCTGGGC. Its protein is CASSLDLG. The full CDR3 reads CASSLDLGYTF.

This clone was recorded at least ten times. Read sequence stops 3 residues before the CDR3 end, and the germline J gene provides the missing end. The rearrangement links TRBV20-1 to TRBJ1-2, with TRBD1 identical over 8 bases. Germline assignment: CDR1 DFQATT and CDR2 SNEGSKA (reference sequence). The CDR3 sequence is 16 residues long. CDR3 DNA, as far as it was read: TGCAGTGCTAGAGAGGCGCCGGACAGGGCCCCTGGAGGC. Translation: CSAREAPDRAPGG. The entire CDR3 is CSAREAPDRAPGGYTF.

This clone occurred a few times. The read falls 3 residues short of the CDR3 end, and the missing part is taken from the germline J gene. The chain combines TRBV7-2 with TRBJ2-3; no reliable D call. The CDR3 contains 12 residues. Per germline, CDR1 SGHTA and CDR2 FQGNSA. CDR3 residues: CASSLVQEAQYF. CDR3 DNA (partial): TGTGCCAGCAGCTTAGTACAAGAGGCG.

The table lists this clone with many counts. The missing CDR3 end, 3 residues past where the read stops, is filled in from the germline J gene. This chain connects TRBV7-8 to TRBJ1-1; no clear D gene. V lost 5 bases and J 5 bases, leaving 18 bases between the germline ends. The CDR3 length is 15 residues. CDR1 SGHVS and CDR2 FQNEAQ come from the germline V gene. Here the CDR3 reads CASSQAPNPGTEAFF. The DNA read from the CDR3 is TGTGCCAGCAGCCAAGCGCCCAATCCTGGGACTGAA.

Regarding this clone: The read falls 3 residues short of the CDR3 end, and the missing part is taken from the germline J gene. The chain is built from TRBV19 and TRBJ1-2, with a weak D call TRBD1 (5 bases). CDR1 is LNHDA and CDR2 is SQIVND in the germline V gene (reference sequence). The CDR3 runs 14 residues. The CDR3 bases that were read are TGTGCCAGTAGTATTCCGACAGTGATCTGGGGC. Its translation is CASSIPTVIWG. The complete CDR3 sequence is CASSIPTVIWGYTF.

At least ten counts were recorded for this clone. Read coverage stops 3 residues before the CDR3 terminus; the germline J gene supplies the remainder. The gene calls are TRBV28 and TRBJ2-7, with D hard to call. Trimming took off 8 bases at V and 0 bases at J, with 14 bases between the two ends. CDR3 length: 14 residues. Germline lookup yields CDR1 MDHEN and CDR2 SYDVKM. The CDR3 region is CASRMAIPSYEQYF. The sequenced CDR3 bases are TGTGCCAGCCGAATGGCAATACCCTCCTACGAG.